Shown below are 14 T cell receptor beta chains from a single sample sequenced in a study of regulatory T cells in long-lasting Graves disease. Investigators prepared the TCR beta libraries by applying iRepertoire HTBI primers and Arm-PCR of CDR3 regions. A single record per CDR3 protein comes from TCRdb applying MiXCR to the multiplex PCR reads. In the table there are 400,000 or so distinct CDR3 sequences, 23% of which are singletons. Indicated time point: persistent/refractory GD, antithyroid drugs over 5 years with positive TRAb. There was RNA extracted from PBMCs, and the TCR library was made from it. The sample was peripheral blood mononuclear cells (PBMCs), taken when the disease was refractory, from a patient treated with antithyroid drugs. These receptor sequences come from a female donor with Graves disease.

The chain employs TRBV18 and TRBJ1-4; a possible D gene is TRBD1 (5 bases). This CDR3 region has 16 residues. V was shortened by 1 base and J by 4 bases, with 13 bases between the two germline ends. Germline CDR1 KGHSH, CDR2 LQKENI. The CDR3 protein is CASSPQEGRNNEKLFF. CDR3 nucleotide sequence: TGTGCCAGCTCACCACAGGAGGGGAGGAATAATGAAAAACTGTTTTTT. The full variable domain, in which reference TRBV18 and TRBJ1-4 provide the parts outside the CDR3, is NAGVMQNPRHLVRRRGQEARLRCSPMKGHSHVYWYRQLPEEGLKFMVYLQKENIIDESGMPKERFSAEFPKEGPSILRIQQVVRGDSAAYFCASSPQEGRNNEKLFFGSGTQLSVL.

This clonotype has only a few counts. The rearrangement links TRBV20-1 to TRBJ2-2; D may be TRBD1 (6 bases). CDR3 length: 15 amino acids. Trimming removed 0 bases at V and 1 base at J, with 9 bases between. The germline V gene encodes CDR1 DFQATT and CDR2 SNEGSKA (reference sequence). CDR3 nucleotides: TGCAGTGCTAGAGATTTGGGACAGAACACCGGGGAGCTGTTTTTT. Amino acid sequence: CSARDLGQNTGELFF.

The chain has TRBV19 and TRBJ2-7; D is perhaps TRBD1 (6 bases). With 10 bases removed from V and 0 bases from J, the gap between germline ends came to 13 bases. Germline V gives CDR1 LNHDA, CDR2 SQIVND (reference sequence). This CDR3 has 13 amino acids. Written as DNA, the CDR3 is TGTGCCACTAAAGAGGACAGCTCCTACGAGCAGTACTTC. Residues: CATKEDSSYEQYF.

This clonotype has only a few counts. This rearrangement joins TRBV28 to TRBJ1-5; unclear D gene. This CDR3 spans 15 amino acids. Trimming left V 6 bases short and J 3 bases short, with 15 bases between. Germline lookup yields CDR1 MDHEN and CDR2 SYDVKM. Here the CDR3 DNA reads TGTGCCAGCAGCGTCTTGGGTCGGTTCAATCAGCCCCAGCATTTT. Its translation: CASSVLGRFNQPQHF. Looking up the rest from reference TRBV28 and TRBJ1-5 gives the full variable domain: DVKVTQSSRYLVKRTGEKVFLECVQDMDHENMFWYRQDPGLGLRLIYFSYDVKMKEKGDIPEGYSVSREKKERFSLILESASTNQTSMYLCASSVLGRFNQPQHFGDGTRLSIL.

The genes are TRBV29-1 and TRBJ2-3; 7 nucleotides match TRBD2. Germline loops: CDR1 SQVTM, CDR2 ANQGSEA. This CDR3 has 14 amino acids. Germline trimming cut 8 bases from V and 4 bases from J; bases unmatched to any gene: 12. In DNA form, the CDR3 reads TGCAGCCCCCCTTCCCGGGGGGTGTCAGATACGCAGTATTTT. The encoded protein is CSPPSRGVSDTQYF.

The chain joins TRBV19 to TRBJ1-2; 9 nucleotides agree with TRBD1. After removal of 7 bases from V and 4 bases from J, the junction contained 7 bases not matched to a gene. The CDR3 has 14 amino acids. Germline assignment: CDR1 LNHDA and CDR2 SQIVND (reference sequence). CDR3 amino acids: CASISDRGPYGYTF. The CDR3, as DNA: TGTGCCAGTATCTCGGACAGGGGCCCCTATGGCTACACCTTC.

Only a few counts were recorded for this clonotype. The chain combines TRBV24-1 with TRBJ2-2, with TRBD1 as a possible D gene (6 bases). The V and J ends lost 8 bases and 1 base respectively, with 13 bases between them. CDR3 length: 15 amino acids. Per the germline V gene, CDR1 is KGHDR and CDR2 is SFDVKD. The CDR3 loop reads CATKGGPKNTGELFF. Here the CDR3 DNA reads TGTGCCACCAAAGGGGGACCAAAGAACACCGGGGAGCTGTTTTTT.

The chain carries TRBV9 and TRBJ2-1; tentative D call: TRBD2 (6 bases). Deletions cut 0 bases from V and 6 bases from J, with 22 bases between. The CDR3 is 18 amino acids. Germline values: CDR1 SGDLS, CDR2 YYNGEE. The CDR3 sequence is CASSVGLATPPGINEQFF. Written as DNA, the CDR3 is TGTGCCAGCAGCGTAGGTCTAGCGACACCCCCGGGAATCAATGAGCAGTTCTTC.

This CDR3 reads CASSLRVRQGDYEQYF. CDR3 in DNA: TGTGCCAGCAGCTTAAGGGTTCGACAGGGGGACTACGAGCAGTACTTC. The chain carries TRBV7-6 and TRBJ2-7; TRBD1 agrees at 9 bases. Trimming removed 2 bases from V and 3 bases from J; junction bases left unmatched: 8. CDR1 is SGHVS, CDR2 FNYEAQ, per germline. The CDR3 sequence is 16 residues long.

This chain uses TRBV5-1 with TRBJ2-7, with TRBD1 identical over 10 bases. Germline V gene sequence: CDR1 SGHRS, CDR2 YFSETQ. This CDR3 spans 14 amino acids. V was pared by 6 bases and J by 3 bases, with 6 bases of the junction left unmatched. Written as DNA, the CDR3 is TGCGCCAGCAAAGCCGGGACAGGGGACTACGAGCAGTACTTC. This sequence encodes CASKAGTGDYEQYF.

This clonotype was seen a few times. The chain is built from TRBV14 and TRBJ2-5; TRBD1 matches at 7 bases. From germline, CDR1 is SGHDN and CDR2 FVKESK. V lost 2 bases and J lost 4; bases outside the gene matches: 4. The length of the CDR3 is 14 residues. This CDR3 reads CASSQRQGGETQYF. CDR3 coding DNA: TGTGCCAGCAGCCAACGACAGGGTGGAGAGACCCAGTACTTC.

V usage is TRBV7-3 and J usage is TRBJ2-2; D possibly matches TRBD1 or TRBD2 (5 bases each). The CDR3 has 14 amino acids. From germline, CDR1 is SGHTA and CDR2 FQGTGA. V gave up 4 bases and J gave up 6 bases, with 12 bases separating them. The CDR3 DNA reads TGTGCCAGCAGCTCTCAGTTGGGGGCCGGGGAGCTGTTTTTT. Protein product: CASSSQLGAGELFF.

In this sample, this clonotype turned up a few times. The chain is built from TRBV28 and TRBJ1-6, with 7 bases lining up with TRBD1. V was pared by 8 bases and J by 5 bases, with 3 bases of the junction left unmatched. The V gene's germline CDR1 is MDHEN and CDR2 SYDVKM. There are 13 residues in the CDR3. In DNA form, the CDR3 reads TGTGCCAGCGGGGACAGCCATAATTCACCCCTCCACTTT. This encodes CASGDSHNSPLHF.

A remark on this clonotype: At one end the junction does not follow the germline gene, possibly because of a read error. The V gene is TRBV7-3, the J gene TRBJ2-2; weak D call: TRBD2 (5 bases). This CDR3 has 20 amino acids. Germline values: CDR1 SGHTA, CDR2 FQGTGA. The CDR3 DNA sequence: TGTGCCAGCAGCCCAATAGGCCCGGAGAGGACGGGAAGGAGCACCGGGGAGCTGCTTTTT. Encoded protein: CASSPIGPERTGRSTGELLF.